This T cell receptor beta chain was retrieved from a study of early T cells in non-severe SARS-CoV-2 infection. About the study: Investigators sequenced bulk RNA drawn from unsorted whole blood, and chains remained unpaired. Points from the study as a whole: The study's VDJdb matching favored anti-spike CD8 responses and missed private and CD4 specificities.

A note on this clonotype: Its specificity is unknown.

Unique molecular identifier tags were affixed to discrete cDNA molecules. TCRdb used MiXCR to reprocess the 5' RACE reads, holding one entry per CDR3 protein. The profile covers about 28,000 distinct CDR3 sequences, with about 6% appearing a single time and approximately 25% taken by the ten largest. The CDR3 spans 17 residues. Germline-derived CDR1 and CDR2 are LNHDA and SQIVND (reference sequence). V lost 6 bases, J lost 7 bases, and 13 bases stayed unmatched. The specimen was whole blood. This rearrangement joins TRBV19 to TRBJ2-1, with 12 bases lining up with TRBD2. This receptor was identified in an adult who was a healthcare worker with PCR-confirmed SARS-CoV-2 infection or an uninfected control (not recorded which). In nucleotides, the CDR3 is TGTGCCAGTAGACGGTACTCTCTAGCGGGGGGGCCTAATGAGCAGTTCTTC. This sequence encodes CASRRYSLAGGPNEQFF.